A selection of T cell receptor beta chains follows, all from one sample in a study of OX40 agonist ivuxolimab in advanced cancers. Produced via immunoSEQ multiplex PCR; TCRdb's table is partial and in-frame only. The table records around 80,000 clones, 85% of them present only once. The specimen comprised CD4+ or CD8+ T cells sorted from blood, sampled in a trial of the OX40 agonist ivuxolimab. The receptors stem from an adult with an advanced solid tumor such as melanoma, head and neck, liver or kidney cancer. CDR3s include the opening cysteine and the closing phenylalanine or tryptophan. A D gene is named only where the DNA matches it firmly. Expanded clones are given a class, and other clones once, few, many or no size at all.

clone_size: NA; j_call: TRBJ2-7; v_call: TRBV9; d_call: NA; cdr3_aa: CASSPGTISYEQYF; cdr3_nt: TGTGCCAGCAGCCCAGGGACAATATCTTACGAGCAGTACTTC
clone_size: NA; j_call: TRBJ1-2; v_call: TRBV6-5; d_call: TRBD1; cdr3_aa: CASSYSPQGPGYGYTF; cdr3_nt: TGTGCCAGCAGTTACTCGCCACAGGGGCCGGGCTATGGCTACACCTTC
clone_size: NA; j_call: TRBJ2-3; v_call: TRBV6-4; d_call: NA; cdr3_aa: CASSENWPTDTQYF; cdr3_nt: TGTGCCAGCAGTGAGAACTGGCCCACAGATACGCAGTATTTT
clone_size: NA; j_call: TRBJ1-2; v_call: TRBV9; d_call: TRBD1; cdr3_aa: CASSVEKGGAAVYGYTF; cdr3_nt: TGTGCCAGCAGCGTAGAGAAAGGGGGCGCCGCAGTCTATGGCTACACCTTC
clone_size: few; j_call: TRBJ1-1; v_call: TRBV7-9; d_call: NA; cdr3_aa: CASSPIANTEAFF; cdr3_nt: TGTGCCAGCAGCCCGATAGCGAACACTGAAGCTTTCTTT
clone_size: few; j_call: TRBJ2-1; v_call: TRBV11-3; d_call: NA; cdr3_aa: CASSATHSGTGNNEQFF; cdr3_nt: TGTGCCAGCAGCGCGACTCATAGCGGGACAGGGAACAATGAGCAGTTCTTC
clone_size: NA; j_call: TRBJ2-7; v_call: TRBV21-1; d_call: NA; cdr3_aa: CASIDPGQEFEQYF; cdr3_nt: TGTGCCAGCATCGACCCGGGACAGGAATTCGAGCAGTACTTC
clone_size: NA; j_call: TRBJ2-3; v_call: TRBV11-3; d_call: NA; cdr3_aa: CASSLGSGGIDTQYF; cdr3_nt: TGTGCCAGCAGCTTAGGTTCCGGAGGGATAGATACGCAGTATTTT
clone_size: NA; j_call: TRBJ2-3; v_call: TRBV9; d_call: TRBD2; cdr3_aa: CASSARQREGDTQYF; cdr3_nt: TGTGCCAGCAGCGCCCGGCAGCGGGAGGGAGATACGCAGTATTTT
clone_size: NA; j_call: TRBJ2-1; v_call: TRBV7-3; d_call: TRBD2; cdr3_aa: CASSSLTGTSGYNEQFF; cdr3_nt: TGTGCCAGCAGCTCTCTAACCGGGACTAGCGGCTACAATGAGCAGTTCTTC
clone_size: NA; j_call: TRBJ1-6; v_call: TRBV27; d_call: TRBD1; cdr3_aa: CASSTRTGGNSPLHF; cdr3_nt: TGTGCCAGCAGTACACGGACAGGTGGTAATTCACCCCTCCACTTT
clone_size: NA; j_call: TRBJ1-1; v_call: TRBV5-4; d_call: NA; cdr3_aa: CASSLGGTTEAFF; cdr3_nt: TGTGCCAGCAGCTTGGGGGGTACGACTGAAGCTTTCTTT
clone_size: NA; j_call: TRBJ1-2; v_call: TRBV9; d_call: NA; cdr3_aa: CASSGEGGPWGYTF; cdr3_nt: TGTGCCAGCAGCGGCGAGGGGGGCCCCTGGGGCTACACCTTC
clone_size: NA; j_call: TRBJ1-3; v_call: TRBV9; d_call: NA; cdr3_aa: CASSAFSGNTIYF; cdr3_nt: TGTGCCAGCAGCGCCTTTTCTGGAAACACCATATATTTT
clone_size: NA; j_call: TRBJ2-3; v_call: TRBV11-2; d_call: TRBD2; cdr3_aa: CASSFDGLAGDPSTDTQYF; cdr3_nt: TGTGCCAGCAGCTTCGACGGACTAGCGGGAGACCCTAGCACAGATACGCAGTATTTT
clone_size: NA; j_call: TRBJ1-1; v_call: TRBV30; d_call: NA; cdr3_aa: CAWRIRSPEAFF; cdr3_nt: TGTGCCTGGAGGATTAGGAGTCCTGAAGCTTTCTTT
clone_size: NA; j_call: TRBJ1-2; v_call: TRBV12-5; d_call: TRBD1; cdr3_aa: CASGLVGGQLMLGGYTF; cdr3_nt: TGTGCTAGTGGTTTGGTGGGGGGACAGCTCATGTTAGGTGGCTACACCTTC
clone_size: NA; j_call: TRBJ1-2; v_call: TRBV9; d_call: TRBD1; cdr3_aa: CASSGQGRYGYTF; cdr3_nt: TGTGCCAGCAGCGGACAGGGGAGGTATGGCTACACCTTC
clone_size: NA; j_call: TRBJ2-7; v_call: TRBV2; d_call: NA; cdr3_aa: CASSLRRDASYEQYF; cdr3_nt: TGTGCCAGCAGCCTCCGCCGGGACGCCTCCTACGAGCAGTACTTC
clone_size: NA; j_call: TRBJ2-5; v_call: TRBV4-3; d_call: NA; cdr3_aa: CASSRELSGVALETQYF; cdr3_nt: TGCGCCAGCAGCAGAGAGCTTAGTGGAGTAGCGTTGGAGACCCAGTACTTC
clone_size: NA; j_call: TRBJ1-5; v_call: TRBV6-6; d_call: NA; cdr3_aa: CASSNDGILPQHF; cdr3_nt: TGTGCCAGCAGTAACGACGGGATCCTGCCCCAGCATTTT
clone_size: NA; j_call: TRBJ1-5; v_call: TRBV7-2; d_call: TRBD1; cdr3_aa: CASSLGQGTGNQPQHF; cdr3_nt: TGTGCCAGCAGCTTAGGACAGGGAACGGGCAATCAGCCCCAGCATTTT
clone_size: NA; j_call: TRBJ2-1; v_call: TRBV7-9; d_call: TRBD2; cdr3_aa: CASSLGSGGSAYNEQFF; cdr3_nt: TGTGCCAGCAGCTTGGGCAGCGGGGGGAGCGCCTACAATGAGCAGTTCTTC
clone_size: NA; j_call: TRBJ1-6; v_call: TRBV5-1; d_call: NA; cdr3_aa: CASSLGESQNSPLHF; cdr3_nt: TGCGCCAGCAGCTTGGGGGAGAGCCAGAATTCACCCCTCCACTTT
clone_size: NA; j_call: TRBJ1-5; v_call: TRBV6-9; d_call: NA; cdr3_aa: CASSQGRNSNQPQHF; cdr3_nt: TGTGCCAGCAGTCAGGGACGGAATAGCAATCAGCCCCAGCATTTT
clone_size: NA; j_call: TRBJ2-7; v_call: TRBV30; d_call: TRBD2; cdr3_aa: CAWSNGRAGEQYF; cdr3_nt: TGTGCCTGGAGTAACGGGAGGGCCGGCGAGCAGTACTTC
clone_size: NA; j_call: TRBJ1-6; v_call: TRBV19; d_call: NA; cdr3_aa: CASSISAVSSYNSPLHF; cdr3_nt: TGTGCCAGTAGTATTTCCGCAGTGAGCTCCTATAATTCACCCCTCCACTTT